The clone carrying this T cell receptor (beta chain) was seen a single time. Methods used by the authors: Estimation of nucleated cell counts relied on the amplification of reference gene primers. The protocol was immunoSEQ multiplex PCR, while the TCRdb copy is restricted to in-frame clones and leaves out a portion. The V and J calls and clone size are taken from that table; D and trimming were inferred from the DNA. The table lists roughly 260,000 clones, about nine tenths of them singletons, with about 2.2% in the top ten. The sample comes from a study of blood T cell repertoires in COVID-19. Study-level background: Spain, Italy and the United States supplied samples that represented acute and convalescent COVID-19. Nucleic acid was either cDNA or gDNA, and it came from T cells, B-cell-depleted T cells, or PBMCs.

This CDR3 has 13 residues. The V gene's germline CDR1 is MDHEN and CDR2 SYDVKM. Trimming took off 9 bases at V and 4 bases at J, with 16 bases between the two ends. This TCR came from a woman aged 45-65 years who had recovered from COVID-19. The rearrangement links TRBV28 to TRBJ2-7; D is perhaps TRBD1 (5 bases). The specimen was peripheral blood. Written as DNA, the CDR3 is TGTGCCAGTAACCAGGGCTGGGGTTACGAGCAGTACTTC. Translation gives CASNQGWGYEQYF.